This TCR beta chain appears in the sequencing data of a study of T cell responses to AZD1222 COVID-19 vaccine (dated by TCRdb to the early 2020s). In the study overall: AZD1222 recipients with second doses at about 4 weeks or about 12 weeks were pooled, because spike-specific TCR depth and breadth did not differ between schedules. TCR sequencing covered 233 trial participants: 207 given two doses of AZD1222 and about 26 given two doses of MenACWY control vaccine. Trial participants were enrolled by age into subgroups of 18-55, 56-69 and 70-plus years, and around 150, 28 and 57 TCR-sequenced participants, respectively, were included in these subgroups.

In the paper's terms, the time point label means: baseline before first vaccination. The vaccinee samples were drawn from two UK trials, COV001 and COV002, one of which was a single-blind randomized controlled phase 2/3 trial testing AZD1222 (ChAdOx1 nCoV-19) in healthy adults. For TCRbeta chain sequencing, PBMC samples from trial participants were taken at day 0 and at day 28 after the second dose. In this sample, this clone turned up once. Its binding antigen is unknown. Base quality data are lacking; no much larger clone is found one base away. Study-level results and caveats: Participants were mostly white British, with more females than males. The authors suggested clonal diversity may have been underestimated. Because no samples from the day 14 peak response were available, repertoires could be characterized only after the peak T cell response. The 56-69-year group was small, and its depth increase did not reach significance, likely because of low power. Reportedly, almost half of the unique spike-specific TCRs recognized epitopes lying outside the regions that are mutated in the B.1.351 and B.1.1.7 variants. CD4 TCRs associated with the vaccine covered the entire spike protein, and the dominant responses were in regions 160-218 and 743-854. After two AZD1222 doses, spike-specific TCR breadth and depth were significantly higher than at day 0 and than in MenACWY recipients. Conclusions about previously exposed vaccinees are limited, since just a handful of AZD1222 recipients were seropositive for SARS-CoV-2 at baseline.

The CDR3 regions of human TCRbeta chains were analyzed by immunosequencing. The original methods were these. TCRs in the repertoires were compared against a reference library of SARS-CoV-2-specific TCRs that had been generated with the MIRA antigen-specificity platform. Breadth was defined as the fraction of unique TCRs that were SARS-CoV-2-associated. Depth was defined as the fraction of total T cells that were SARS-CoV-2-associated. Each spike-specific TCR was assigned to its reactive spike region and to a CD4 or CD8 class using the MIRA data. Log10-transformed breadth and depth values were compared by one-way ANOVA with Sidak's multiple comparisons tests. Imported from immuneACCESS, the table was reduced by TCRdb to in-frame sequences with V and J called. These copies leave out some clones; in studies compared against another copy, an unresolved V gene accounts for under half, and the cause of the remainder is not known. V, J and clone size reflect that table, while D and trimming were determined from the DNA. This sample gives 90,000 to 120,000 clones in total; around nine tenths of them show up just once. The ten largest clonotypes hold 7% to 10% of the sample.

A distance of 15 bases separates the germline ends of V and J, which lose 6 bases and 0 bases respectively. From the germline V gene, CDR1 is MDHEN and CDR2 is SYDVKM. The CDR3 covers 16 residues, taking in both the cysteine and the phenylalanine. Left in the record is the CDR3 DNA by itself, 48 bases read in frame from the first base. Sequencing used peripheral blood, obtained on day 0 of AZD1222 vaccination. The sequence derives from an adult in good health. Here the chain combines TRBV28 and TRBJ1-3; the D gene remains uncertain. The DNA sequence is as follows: TGTGCCAGCAGATCAGACGGACTGAGCTCTGGAAACACCATATATTTT. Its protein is CASRSDGLSSGNTIYF.